The present TCR beta chain was sequenced within a study of cytomegalovirus exposure and HLA in healthy donors. Whole-study findings and limits: Specificity for CMV antigens was confirmed in vitro for a few of the CMV-associated chains.

TCRdb's table, derived via immunoSEQ multiplex PCR, lists solely in-frame clones and lacks some. The sample records about 170,000 clones, 85% to 90% being singletons. As for this clone: Its specificity is not known.

The CDR3 is made up of 15 amino acids. Germline CDR1 and CDR2: SQVTM and ANQGSEA. Germline trimming cut 4 bases from V and 9 bases from J; bases unmatched to any gene: 12. Material for sequencing was PBMCs. The sequence was obtained from a woman in her twenties or thirties in good health and CMV-seronegative. The gene calls are TRBV29-1 and TRBJ2-1; 10 bases align to TRBD2. In DNA, the CDR3 is TGCAGCGTTGTTTTCGTTCTAGCGGGAGTATCTGAGCAGTTCTTC. This codes for CSVVFVLAGVSEQFF.